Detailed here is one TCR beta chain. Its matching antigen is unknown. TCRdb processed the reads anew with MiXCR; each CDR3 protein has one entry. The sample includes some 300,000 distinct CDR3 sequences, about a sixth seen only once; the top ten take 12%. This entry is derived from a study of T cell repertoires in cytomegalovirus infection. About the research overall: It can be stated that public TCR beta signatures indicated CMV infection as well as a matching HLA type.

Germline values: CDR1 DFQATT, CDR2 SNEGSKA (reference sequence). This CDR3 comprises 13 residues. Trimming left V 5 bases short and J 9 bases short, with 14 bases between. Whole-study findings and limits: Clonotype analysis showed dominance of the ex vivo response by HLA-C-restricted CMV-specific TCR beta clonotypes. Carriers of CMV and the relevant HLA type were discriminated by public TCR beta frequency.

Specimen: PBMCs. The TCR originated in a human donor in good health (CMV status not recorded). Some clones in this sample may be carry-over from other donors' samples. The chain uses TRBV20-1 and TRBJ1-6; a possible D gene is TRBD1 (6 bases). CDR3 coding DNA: TGCAGTGCTCTCCGGGACATATTTTCACCCCTCCACTTT. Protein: CSALRDIFSPLHF.